The following is a T cell receptor (beta chain) sequence with its context. As yet, its antigen is unknown. This CDR3 is 15 amino acids long. Germline V lookup: CDR1 MGHDK, CDR2 SYGVNS. Trimming removed 5 bases at V and 5 bases at J, with 15 bases between. The sample belongs to a study of beta chain features in type 1 diabetes. Study-wide results and limits: In every one of the four CD4+ subsets, TCRB CDR3s were moderately but significantly shorter in Type 1 diabetes patients. Lower insertion and higher deletion counts appeared at VDJ junctions in type 1 diabetes patients. Equally in patients and controls, PCR might preferentially amplify shorter templates. Among patients, naive, central memory and Treg TCRB repertoires appeared more similar than among healthy donors.

Sequencing targeted expressed TCRB transcripts, as all isolated RNA had been reverse transcribed. Assay: immunoSEQ multiplex PCR; the TCRdb copy retains only in-frame clones and omits some. The sample holds hundreds of thousands of clones, over 10% seen once. Blood was drawn once from each donor into heparinised tubes. The draws averaged about 120 mL. J is TRBJ1-4 and V is TRBV25-1; the D gene is possibly TRBD1 (6 bases). This receptor was identified in a man aged 18 to 29 with type 1 diabetes. Sequencing was done on a sample of naive CD4+ T cells from blood. The CDR3 sequence is CASSSLDRPNEKLFF. The CDR3 bases are TGTGCCAGCAGTTCCCTTGACAGGCCCAATGAAAAACTGTTTTTT.